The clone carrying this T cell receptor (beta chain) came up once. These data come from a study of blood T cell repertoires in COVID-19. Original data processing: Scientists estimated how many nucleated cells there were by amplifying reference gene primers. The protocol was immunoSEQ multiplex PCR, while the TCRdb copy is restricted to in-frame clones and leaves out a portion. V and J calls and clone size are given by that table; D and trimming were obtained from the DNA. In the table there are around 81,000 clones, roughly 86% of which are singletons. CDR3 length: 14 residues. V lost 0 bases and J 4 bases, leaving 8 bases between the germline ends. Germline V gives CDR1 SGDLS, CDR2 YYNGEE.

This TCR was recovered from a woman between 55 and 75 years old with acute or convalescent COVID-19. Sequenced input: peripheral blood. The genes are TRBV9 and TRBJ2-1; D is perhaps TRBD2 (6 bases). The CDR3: CASSVVAEYNEQFF. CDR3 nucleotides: TGTGCCAGCAGCGTAGTAGCGGAGTACAATGAGCAGTTCTTC.